This T cell receptor (beta chain) was sequenced in a study of shared clonotypes between healthy human individuals. As defined, naive CD8 cells were CD45RO-negative and positively selected for CCR7, with terminally differentiated effector memory CD45RA+ cells excluded. Losses at the gene ends were 4 bases for V and 2 bases for J; bases not matched to a gene: 5. The germline V gene encodes CDR1 MGHRA and CDR2 YSYEKL. The CDR3 sequence is 16 residues long. The repertoire was sequenced with immunoSEQ multiplex PCR; TCRdb's copy has only in-frame clones and lacks some. This table has some 2 million clones, about 95% appearing once. There are a few counts of this clone.

Source material: naive CD8+ T cells sorted from blood. The TCR comes from a man younger than 35 in good health. V is TRBV4-1 and J is TRBJ2-5, with TRBD2 matching 12 bases. For the CDR3, the DNA is TGCGCCAGCAGCCCAGGACTAGCGGGGTTTCAAGAGACCCAGTACTTC. It is translated as CASSPGLAGFQETQYF.